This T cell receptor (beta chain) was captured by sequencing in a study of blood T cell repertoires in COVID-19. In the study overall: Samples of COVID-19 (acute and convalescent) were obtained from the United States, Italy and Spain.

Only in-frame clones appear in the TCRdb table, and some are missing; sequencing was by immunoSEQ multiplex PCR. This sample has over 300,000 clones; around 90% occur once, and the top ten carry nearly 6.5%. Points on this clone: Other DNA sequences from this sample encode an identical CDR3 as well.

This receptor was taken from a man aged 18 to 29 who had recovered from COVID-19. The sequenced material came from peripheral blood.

The chain's CDR3 is CASSSPYEQYF. CDR3 in DNA: TGTGCCAGCAGTAGCCCGTACGAGCAGTACTTC. The chain employs TRBV6-2 or TRBV6-3 and TRBJ2-7; D is undetermined. Trimming stripped 5 bases from V and 4 bases from J, with 6 bases between. Germline loops: CDR1 MNHEY, CDR2 SVGEGT. This CDR3 spans 11 amino acids.